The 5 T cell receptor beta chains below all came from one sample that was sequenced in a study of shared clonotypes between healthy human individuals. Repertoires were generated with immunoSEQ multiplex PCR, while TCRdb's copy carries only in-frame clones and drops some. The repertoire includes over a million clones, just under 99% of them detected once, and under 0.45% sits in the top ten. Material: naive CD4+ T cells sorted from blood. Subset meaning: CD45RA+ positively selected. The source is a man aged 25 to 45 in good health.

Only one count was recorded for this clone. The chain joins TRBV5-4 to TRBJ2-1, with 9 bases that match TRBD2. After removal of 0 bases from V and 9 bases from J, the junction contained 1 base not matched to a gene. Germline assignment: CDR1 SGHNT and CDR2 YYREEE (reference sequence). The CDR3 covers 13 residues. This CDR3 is CASSLGLAAEQFF. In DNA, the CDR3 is TGTGCCAGCAGCTTGGGACTAGCGGCTGAGCAGTTCTTC.

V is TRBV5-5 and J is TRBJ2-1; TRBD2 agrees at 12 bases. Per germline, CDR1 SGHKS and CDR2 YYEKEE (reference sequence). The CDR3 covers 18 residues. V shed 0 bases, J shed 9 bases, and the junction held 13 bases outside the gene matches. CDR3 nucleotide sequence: TGTGCCAGCAGCTTGGGACCCCGACTAGCGGGAGATACGGTTGAGCAGTTCTTC. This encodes CASSLGPRLAGDTVEQFF.

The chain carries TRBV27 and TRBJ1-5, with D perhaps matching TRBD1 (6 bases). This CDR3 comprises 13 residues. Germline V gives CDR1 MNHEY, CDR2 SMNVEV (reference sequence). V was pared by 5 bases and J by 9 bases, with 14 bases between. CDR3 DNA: TGTGCCAGCAGTACCCCACAGGGTTGGCCCCAGCATTTT. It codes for CASSTPQGWPQHF.

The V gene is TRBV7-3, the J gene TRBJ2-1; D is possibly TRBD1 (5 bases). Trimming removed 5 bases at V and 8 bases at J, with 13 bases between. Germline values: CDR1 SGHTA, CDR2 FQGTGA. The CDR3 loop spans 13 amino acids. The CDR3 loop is CASSDGRVDEQFF. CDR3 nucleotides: TGTGCCAGCAGCGACGGCAGGGTGGATGAGCAGTTCTTC.

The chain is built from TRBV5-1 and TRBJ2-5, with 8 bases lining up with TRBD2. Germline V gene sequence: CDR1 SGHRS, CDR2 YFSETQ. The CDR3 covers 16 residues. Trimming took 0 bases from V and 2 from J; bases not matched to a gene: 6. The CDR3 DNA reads TGCGCCAGCAGCTTGGCACTAGCGGAGGGACAAGAGACCCAGTACTTC. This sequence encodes CASSLALAEGQETQYF.